The TCR beta chain under discussion was sequenced for a study of identical twins. Study results and limitations: Fewer insertions characterized abundant cord blood beta clonotypes, whereas memory repertoires showed none. Within monozygotic twins, out-of-frame TCR alpha sharing was underestimated by the models.

CDR1 and CDR2 from the germline V gene are SEHNR and FQNEAQ (reference sequence). V lost 6 bases and J lost 5, with 11 bases in between. CDR3 length: 13 residues. Unique molecular identifiers were present on cDNA, and template switching added a universal primer site. A single record per CDR3 protein comes from TCRdb applying MiXCR to the 5' RACE reads. The sample holds 260,000 or so distinct CDR3 sequences, 7.5% seen once. As for this clonotype: Its antigen remains unknown.

The same sample was also studied in work on yellow fever vaccine responses in identical twins. That work states: A vaccine T cell response that seemed partly convergent and partly personalized was reported in twins.

The receptor comes from a young woman in good health. The V and J genes are TRBV7-9 and TRBJ2-1; D gene ambiguous. The material sequenced was CD8+ T cells sorted from blood. This CDR3 is CASRYGSHNEQFF. In DNA, the CDR3 is TGTGCCAGCAGGTACGGATCTCACAATGAGCAGTTCTTC. Variable domain in full (rest from reference TRBV7-9 and TRBJ2-1): DTGVSQNPRHKITKRGQNVTFRCDPISEHNRLYWYRQTLGQGPEFLTYFQNEAQLEKSRLLSDRFSAERPKGSFSTLEIQRTEQGDSAMYLCASRYGSHNEQFFGPGTRLTVL.